The 11 T cell receptor beta chains in this list originate from one sample, sequenced in a study of early T cells in non-severe SARS-CoV-2 infection. TCRdb processed the 5' RACE reads anew with MiXCR; each CDR3 protein has one entry. The data contain 20,000 to 25,000 distinct CDR3 sequences, 4.5% to 5% of them singletons. Sequenced: whole blood. All receptors derive from an adult who was a healthcare worker with PCR-confirmed SARS-CoV-2 infection or an uninfected control (not recorded which).

By share, this clonotype ranks as medium-sized. J is TRBJ1-2 and V is TRBV7-2, with unresolved D. Trimming left V 3 bases short and J 4 bases short, with 12 bases between. This CDR3 region has 14 residues. Germline CDR1 is SGHTA and CDR2 is FQGNSA. CDR3 sequence reads: CASSFQATGYGYTF. The CDR3 DNA is TGTGCCAGCAGCTTCCAAGCCACCGGCTATGGCTACACCTTC.

This clonotype appeared a few times. DNA of the CDR3: TGCAGTGCTAGAGACAGGGGGACGGATGAAAAACTGTTTTTT. This codes for CSARDRGTDEKLFF. V gene TRBV20-1 combines with J gene TRBJ1-4; TRBD1 matches 7 bases. The germline V gene encodes CDR1 DFQATT and CDR2 SNEGSKA (reference sequence). V was pared by 0 bases and J by 6 bases, with 4 bases of the junction left unmatched. The CDR3 is 14 amino acids.

This clonotype came up many times. This sequence joins TRBV20-1 and TRBJ2-7; unclear D gene. The CDR3 totals 11 residues. CDR1 DFQATT and CDR2 SNEGSKA come from the germline V gene (reference sequence). Trimming removed 3 bases from V and 3 bases from J, with 6 bases in between. The CDR3, as DNA: TGCAGTGCTAGCGCAGACTACGAGCAGTACTTC. It is translated as CSASADYEQYF.

At least ten counts were recorded for this clonotype. CDR3 sequence (DNA): TGTGCCAGCGGCGGGGACTACTCTGGAAACACCATATATTTT. It yields the protein CASGGDYSGNTIYF. The chain joins TRBV7-6 to TRBJ1-3, with a possible D match to TRBD1 (5 bases). The CDR3 runs 14 residues. V lost 8 bases to trimming and J lost 0 bases, with 11 bases between them. The germline V gene has CDR1 SGHVS and CDR2 FNYEAQ.

This clonotype has at least ten counts. V usage is TRBV7-9 and J usage is TRBJ1-1; D may be TRBD1 (6 bases). Trimming removed 5 bases at V and 0 bases at J, with 13 bases between. The CDR3 has 15 amino acids. The germline CDR1 and CDR2 sequences are SEHNR and FQNEAQ (reference sequence). CDR3 coding DNA: TGTGCCAGCAGCCCGACAGGAAATATGAACACTGAAGCTTTCTTT. Encoded protein: CASSPTGNMNTEAFF.

This clonotype was picked up a small number of times. The rearrangement links TRBV2 to TRBJ2-5, with 10 bases lining up with TRBD2. Trimming at V came to 1 base and at J to 4 bases, leaving 3 bases not matched to a gene. Germline-derived CDR1 and CDR2 are SNHLY and FYNNEI. The CDR3 is 15 amino acids. CDR3: CASSEVAGGGETQYF. The CDR3, as DNA: TGTGCCAGCAGTGAAGTAGCGGGGGGCGGAGAGACCCAGTACTTC.

This clonotype was detected many times. The chain uses TRBV28 and TRBJ1-6; 7 bases match TRBD1. V lost 6 bases to trimming and J lost 4 bases; unmatched junction nucleotides: 3. Germline values: CDR1 MDHEN, CDR2 SYDVKM. The CDR3 extends over 14 amino acids. CDR3 in DNA: TGTGCCAGCAGCCGGACAGGATATAATTCACCCCTCCACTTT. Translated: CASSRTGYNSPLHF.

This clonotype has a handful of counts. The CDR3 is CASSLRENTEAFF. In DNA form, the CDR3 reads TGTGCCAGCAGCCTTCGGGAGAACACTGAAGCTTTCTTT. The J gene is TRBJ1-1, the V gene TRBV3-1; D not resolved. The CDR3 length is 13 residues. CDR1 and CDR2 (germline): LGHDT, YNNKEL (reference sequence). V was shortened by 4 bases and J by 1 base, with 7 bases between the two germline ends.

This clonotype occurred many times. The chain links TRBV4-3 to TRBJ2-3; D gene ambiguous. This CDR3 has 13 amino acids. Trimming took 0 bases from V and 5 from J, leaving 6 bases between them. CDR1 is LGHNA, CDR2 YSLEER, per germline. In nucleotides, the CDR3 is TGCGCCAGCAGCCAAGAAAGGAGAGATACGCAGTATTTT. Amino acid sequence: CASSQERRDTQYF.

This clonotype appeared many times. The chain employs TRBV10-3 and TRBJ1-1; 8 nucleotides match TRBD1. V lost 5 bases to trimming and J lost 1 base; unmatched junction nucleotides: 3. Germline V lookup: CDR1 ENHRY, CDR2 SYGVKD. This CDR3 spans 14 amino acids. The CDR3 DNA follows: TGTGCCATCAGTCCGGGGACAGGGAACACTGAAGCTTTCTTT. It translates to CAISPGTGNTEAFF.

This rearrangement joins TRBV10-3 to TRBJ2-7, with 7 bases matching TRBD1. CDR3 length: 15 amino acids. V lost 3 bases, J lost 4 bases, and 9 bases stayed unmatched. The germline gives CDR1 ENHRY, CDR2 SYGVKD. In DNA, the CDR3 is TGTGCCATCAGTGACACCGGGACAGATTTTTACGAGCAGTACTTC. Its protein product is CAISDTGTDFYEQYF.